This TCR beta chain was profiled in a study of PD-1 blockade in classical Hodgkin lymphoma. CDR3 length equals 17 residues. Per the germline V gene, CDR1 is MGHRA and CDR2 is YSYEKL. Losses at the gene ends were 4 bases for V and 3 bases for J; bases not matched to a gene: 9. Assay: immunoSEQ multiplex PCR; the TCRdb copy retains only in-frame clones and omits some. The sample yields 39,000 or so clones, 85% to 90% seen once. Brentuximab vedotin exposure varied among the patients, all of whom had relapsed after autologous stem cell transplantation. The TCR comes from a human donor with classical Hodgkin lymphoma. This rearrangement joins TRBV4-1 to TRBJ2-1, with TRBD2 matching over 10 bases. The specimen comprised peripheral blood mononuclear cells (PBMCs), sampled before the second cycle of nivolumab. CDR3 sequence reads: CASSPPRTSGVYNEQFF. The DNA of the CDR3 is TGCGCCAGCAGCCCTCCCCGGACTAGCGGAGTCTACAATGAGCAGTTCTTC.